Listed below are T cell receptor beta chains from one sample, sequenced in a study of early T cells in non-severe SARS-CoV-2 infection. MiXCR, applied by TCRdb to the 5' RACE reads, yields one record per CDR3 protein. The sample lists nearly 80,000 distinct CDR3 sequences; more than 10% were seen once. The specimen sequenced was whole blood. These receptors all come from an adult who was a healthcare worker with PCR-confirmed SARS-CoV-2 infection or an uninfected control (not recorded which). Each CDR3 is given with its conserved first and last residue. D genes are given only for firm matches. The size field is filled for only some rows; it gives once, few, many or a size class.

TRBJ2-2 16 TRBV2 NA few TGTGCCAGCAGTGATTTTACAGGGCGGGACACCGGGGAGCTGTTTTTT CASSDFTGRDTGELFF
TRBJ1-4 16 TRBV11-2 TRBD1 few TGTGCCAGCAGCTCCCCGTGGGGACAGGGCGGGAAAAAACTGTTTTTT CASSSPWGQGGKKLFF
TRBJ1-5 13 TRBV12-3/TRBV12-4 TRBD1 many TGTGCCAGCAGGGGGACAGGGAATCAGCCCCAGCATTTT CASRGTGNQPQHF
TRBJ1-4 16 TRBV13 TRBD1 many TGTGCCAGCAGCTTAACACGGACAGGGACAAATGAAAAACTGTTTTTT CASSLTRTGTNEKLFF
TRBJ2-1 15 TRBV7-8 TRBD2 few TGTGCCAGCAGCTTAGGAGGACTAGCGGGCAATGAGCAGTTCTTC CASSLGGLAGNEQFF
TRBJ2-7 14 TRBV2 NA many TGTGCCAGCAGTGTTCAGGGGACCCTTCCTGGGCAGTACTTC CASSVQGTLPGQYF
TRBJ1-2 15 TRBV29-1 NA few TGCAGCGTTGAGAAGAGTAAAACAGCTAACTATGGCTACACCTTC CSVEKSKTANYGYTF
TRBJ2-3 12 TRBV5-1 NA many TGCGCCAGCAGCTTGGATAGGGGTACGCAGTATTTT CASSLDRGTQYF
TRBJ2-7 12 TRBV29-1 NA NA TGCAGCGCTCGTCGGGGGGCGGATGAGCAGTACTTC CSARRGADEQYF
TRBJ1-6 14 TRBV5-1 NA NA TGCGCCAGCAGCTCCTGGACGCGGAATTCACCCCTCCACTTT CASSSWTRNSPLHF
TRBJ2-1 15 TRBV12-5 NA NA TGTGCTAGTGGTTTGCCGACAGGCTCCTACAATGAGCAGTTCTTC CASGLPTGSYNEQFF
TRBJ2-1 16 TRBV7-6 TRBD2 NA TGTGCCAGCAGCCCCACCGGGACTAGCGCTTACAATGAGCAGTTCTTC CASSPTGTSAYNEQFF
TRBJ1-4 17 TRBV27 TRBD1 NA TGTGCCAGCAGTTTATCGATACTTACAGGGGGGAATGAAAAACTGTTTTTT CASSLSILTGGNEKLFF
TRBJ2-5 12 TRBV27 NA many TGTGCCAGTGGATCCCGCGCAGAGACCCAGTACTTC CASGSRAETQYF
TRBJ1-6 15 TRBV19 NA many TGTGCCAGTAGCGCCGGGGGCTCCTATAATTCACCCCTCCACTTT CASSAGGSYNSPLHF
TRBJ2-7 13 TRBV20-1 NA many TGCAGTGCTAGAGTCGGGCCCGCCTACGAGCAGTACTTC CSARVGPAYEQYF
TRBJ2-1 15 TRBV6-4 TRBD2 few TGTGCCAGCAGTCGGGACGGGGGGGCCGTAAATGAGCAGTTCTTC CASSRDGGAVNEQFF
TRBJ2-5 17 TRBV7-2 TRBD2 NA TGTGCCAGCAGCTTAGCGTCGGTAGCGGGAGGACAAGAGACCCAGTACTTC CASSLASVAGGQETQYF
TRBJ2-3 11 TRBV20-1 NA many TGCAGTGCTAGAATCACAGATACGCAGTATTTT CSARITDTQYF
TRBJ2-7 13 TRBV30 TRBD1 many TGTGCCTGGAGCCTGACAGGGGGCAGGGAGCAGTACTTC CAWSLTGGREQYF
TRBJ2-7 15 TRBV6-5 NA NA TGTGCCAGCACCCCCGGCGGGGCGTACTCCTACGAGCAGTACTTC CASTPGGAYSYEQYF
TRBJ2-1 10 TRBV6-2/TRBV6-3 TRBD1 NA TGTGCCAGCGGTCGGGACAGCCGGTTCTTC CASGRDSRFF
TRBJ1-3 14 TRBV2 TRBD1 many TGTGCCAGCAGAGGGACAGGGGCTGGAAACACCATATATTTT CASRGTGAGNTIYF
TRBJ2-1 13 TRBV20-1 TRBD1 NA TGCAGTGCTTTAACAGGGGGGTACAATGAGCAGTTCTTC CSALTGGYNEQFF
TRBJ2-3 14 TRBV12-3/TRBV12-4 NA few TGTGCCAGCAGCAGGGCCAGGGCAGAAGATACGCAGTATTTT CASSRARAEDTQYF
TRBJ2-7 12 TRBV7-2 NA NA TGTGCCAGCAGCCCGTCAAATGGCGAGCAGTACTTC CASSPSNGEQYF
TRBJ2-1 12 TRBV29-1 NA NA TGCAGCACGCCCCTTCGGGGAGATGAGCAGTTCTTC CSTPLRGDEQFF
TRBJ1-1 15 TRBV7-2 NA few TGTGCCAGCAGCTTAAGTGGCGGAGAGAACACTGAAGCTTTCTTT CASSLSGGENTEAFF
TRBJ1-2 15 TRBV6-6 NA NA TGTGCCAGCAGTTACTCACAGAGGACCCTCTATGGCTACACCTTC CASSYSQRTLYGYTF
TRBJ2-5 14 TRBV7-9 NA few TGTGCCAGCAGCTCCCTGACAGGAGAAGAGACCCAGTACTTC CASSSLTGEETQYF
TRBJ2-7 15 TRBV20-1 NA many TGCAGTGCTAGAATTATAGGGGGAAAGAACTACGAGCAGTACTTC CSARIIGGKNYEQYF
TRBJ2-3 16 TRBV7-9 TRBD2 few TGTGCCAGCAGCCCCCGACGGACTAGCGGTTCAGATACGCAGTATTTT CASSPRRTSGSDTQYF
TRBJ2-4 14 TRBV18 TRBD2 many TGTGCCAGCTCAGGACTAGCGGAAGAAAACATTCAGTACTTC CASSGLAEENIQYF
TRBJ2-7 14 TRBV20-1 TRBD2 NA TGCAGTGCCACTCCTAGCGGGGGGCGTGGGGAGCAGTACTTC CSATPSGGRGEQYF
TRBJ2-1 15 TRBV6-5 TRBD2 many TGTGCCAGCAGCGAAATAGCGGGTCCGTTCAATGAGCAGTTCTTC CASSEIAGPFNEQFF
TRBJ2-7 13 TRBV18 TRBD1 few TGTGCCAGCTCGCCTGACAGGGACGGCGAGCAGTACTTC CASSPDRDGEQYF
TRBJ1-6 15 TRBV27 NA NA TGTGCCAGCAGACCCGGCCTAAAACCCCATTCACCCCTCCACTTT CASRPGLKPHSPLHF
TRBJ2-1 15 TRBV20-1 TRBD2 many TGCAGTGCTAGTATTACTAGCGGGATTCTTGGGGTGCAGTTCTTC CSASITSGILGVQFF
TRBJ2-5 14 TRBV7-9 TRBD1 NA TGTGCCAGCAGCGCAGACAGGGCTCGGGAGACCCAGTACTTC CASSADRARETQYF
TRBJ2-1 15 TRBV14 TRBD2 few TGTGCCAGCAGCTTACTAGGACTAGCGTCCGGTGAGCAGTTCTTC CASSLLGLASGEQFF
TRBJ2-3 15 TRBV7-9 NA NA TGTGCCAGCAGCTTAGCCGTCACGTCCACAGATACGCAGTATTTT CASSLAVTSTDTQYF
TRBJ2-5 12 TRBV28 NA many TGTGCCAGCAGCCTCCAATTAGGGACCCAGTACTTC CASSLQLGTQYF
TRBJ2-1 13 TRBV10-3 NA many TGTGCCATCAGTGATTCTCCCTACAATGAGCAGTTCTTC CAISDSPYNEQFF
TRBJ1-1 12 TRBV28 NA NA TGTGCCAGCAGTCTTCAAAACACTGAAGCTTTCTTT CASSLQNTEAFF
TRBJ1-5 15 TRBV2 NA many TGTGCCAGCAGTCTTGAGGTTTCGCGCAATCAGCCCCAGCATTTT CASSLEVSRNQPQHF
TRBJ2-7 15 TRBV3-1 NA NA TGTGCCAGCAGCCAAGATCAGGGGTTCTCCTACGAGCAGTACTTC CASSQDQGFSYEQYF
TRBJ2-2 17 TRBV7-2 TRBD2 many TGTGCCAGCAGCTTAGACCGGGGGGGCCGGACCACCGGGGAGCTGTTTTTT CASSLDRGGRTTGELFF
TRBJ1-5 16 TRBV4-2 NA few TGTGCCAGCAGCCAAGGAAGGGATTTGGGCAATCAGCCCCAGCATTTT CASSQGRDLGNQPQHF
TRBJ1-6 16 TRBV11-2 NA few TGTGCCAGCAGCTTATCCGGGACACGGTTTAATTCACCCCTCCACTTT CASSLSGTRFNSPLHF
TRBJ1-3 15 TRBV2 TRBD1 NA TGTGCCAGCAACCACGGGACAGTGGGAGGAAACACCATATATTTT CASNHGTVGGNTIYF
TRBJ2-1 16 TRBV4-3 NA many TGCGCCAGCAGCCAGGGGGGGCTAAGCGCGGGCAATGAGCAGTTCTTC CASSQGGLSAGNEQFF
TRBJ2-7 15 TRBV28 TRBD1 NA TGTGCCAGCAGTTTCTCCGGGACAGGTCCGTACGAGCAGTACTTC CASSFSGTGPYEQYF
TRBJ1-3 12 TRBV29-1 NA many TGCAGCGTTGAGTCCAGGGTGAACACCATATATTTT CSVESRVNTIYF
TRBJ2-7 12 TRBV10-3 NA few TGTGCCATCAACGGCGGTAACTACGAGCAGTACTTC CAINGGNYEQYF
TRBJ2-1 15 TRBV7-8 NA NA TGTGCCAGCAGCCCCAGTTCCAGCTTCGCCGATGAGCAGTTCTTC CASSPSSSFADEQFF
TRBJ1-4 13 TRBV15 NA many TGTGCCACCAGCCCACGGAGTAATGAAAAACTGTTTTTT CATSPRSNEKLFF
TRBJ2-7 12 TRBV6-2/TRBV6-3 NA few TGTGCCAGCAGTAACGGATGGATCAAGCAGTACTTC CASSNGWIKQYF
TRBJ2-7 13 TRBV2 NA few TGTGCCAGCAGTGATGGGCCCCTCTACGAGCAGTACTTC CASSDGPLYEQYF
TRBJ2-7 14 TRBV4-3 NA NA TGCGCCAGCAGCCCCGACAGGTCGGCCTACGAGCAGTACTTC CASSPDRSAYEQYF
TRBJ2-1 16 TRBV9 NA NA TGTGCCAGCAGCGGTGCAGTCGACCGGCGCTACAATGAGCAGTTCTTC CASSGAVDRRYNEQFF